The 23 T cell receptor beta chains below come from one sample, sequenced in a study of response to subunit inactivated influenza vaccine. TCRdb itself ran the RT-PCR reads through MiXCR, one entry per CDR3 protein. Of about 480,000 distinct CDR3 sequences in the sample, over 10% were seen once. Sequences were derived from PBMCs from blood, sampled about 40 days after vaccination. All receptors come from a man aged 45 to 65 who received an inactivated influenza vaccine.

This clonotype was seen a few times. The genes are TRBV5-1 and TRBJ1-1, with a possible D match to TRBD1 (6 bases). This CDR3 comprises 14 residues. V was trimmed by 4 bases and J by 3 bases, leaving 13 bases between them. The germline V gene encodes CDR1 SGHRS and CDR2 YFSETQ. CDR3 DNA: TGCGCCAGCAGCAACCGGGGGCTGGACACTGAAGCTTTCTTT. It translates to CASSNRGLDTEAFF.

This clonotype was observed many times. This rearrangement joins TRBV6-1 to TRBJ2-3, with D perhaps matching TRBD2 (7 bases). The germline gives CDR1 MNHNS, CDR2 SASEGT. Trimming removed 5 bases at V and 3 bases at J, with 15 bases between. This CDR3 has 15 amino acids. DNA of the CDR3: TGTGCCAGCAGTCGTACAGGGAGGGAAACAGATACGCAGTATTTT. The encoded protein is CASSRTGRETDTQYF.

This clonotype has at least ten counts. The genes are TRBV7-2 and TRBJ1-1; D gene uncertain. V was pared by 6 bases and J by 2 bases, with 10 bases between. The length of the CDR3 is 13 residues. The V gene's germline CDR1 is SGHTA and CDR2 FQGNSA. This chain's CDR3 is CASRTGYNTEAFF. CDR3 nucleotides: TGTGCCAGCAGGACCGGATATAACACTGAAGCTTTCTTT.

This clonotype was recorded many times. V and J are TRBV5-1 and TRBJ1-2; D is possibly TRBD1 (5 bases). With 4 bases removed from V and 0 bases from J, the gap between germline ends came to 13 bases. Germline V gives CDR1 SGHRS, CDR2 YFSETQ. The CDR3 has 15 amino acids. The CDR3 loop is CASSPDRPSNYGYTF. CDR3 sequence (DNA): TGCGCCAGCAGCCCCGACAGACCCTCTAACTATGGCTACACCTTC. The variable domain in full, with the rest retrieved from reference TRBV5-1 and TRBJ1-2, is KAGVTQTPRYLIKTRGQQVTLSCSPISGHRSVSWYQQTPGQGLQFLFEYFSETQRNKGNFPGRFSGRQFSNSRSEMNVSTLELGDSALYLCASSPDRPSNYGYTFGSGTRLTVV.

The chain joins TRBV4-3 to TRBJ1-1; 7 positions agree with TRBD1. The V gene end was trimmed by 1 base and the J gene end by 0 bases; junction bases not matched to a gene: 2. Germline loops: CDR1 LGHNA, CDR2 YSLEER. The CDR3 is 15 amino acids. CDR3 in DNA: TGCGCCAGCAGCCAAGGACAGGGCCTGAACACTGAAGCTTTCTTT. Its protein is CASSQGQGLNTEAFF.

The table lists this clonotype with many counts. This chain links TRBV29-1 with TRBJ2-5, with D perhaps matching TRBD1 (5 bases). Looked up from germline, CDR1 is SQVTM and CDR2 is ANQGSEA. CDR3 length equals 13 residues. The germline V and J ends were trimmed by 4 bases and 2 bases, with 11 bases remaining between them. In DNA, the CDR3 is TGCAGCGTTGCTGTTACAGGTCAAGAGACCCAGTACTTC. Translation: CSVAVTGQETQYF.

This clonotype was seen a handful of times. CDR3 coding DNA: TGTGCCAGCAGCCAAGAGGTGTGGGGGACTAGCGTAATCTTGGGCAATGAGCAGTTCTTC. Protein: CASSQEVWGTSVILGNEQFF. V is TRBV3-1 and J is TRBJ2-1, with TRBD2 matching over 10 bases. The CDR3 loop spans 20 amino acids. Germline V lookup: CDR1 LGHDT, CDR2 YNNKEL (reference sequence). Trimming removed 0 bases from V and 6 bases from J; junction bases left unmatched: 17.

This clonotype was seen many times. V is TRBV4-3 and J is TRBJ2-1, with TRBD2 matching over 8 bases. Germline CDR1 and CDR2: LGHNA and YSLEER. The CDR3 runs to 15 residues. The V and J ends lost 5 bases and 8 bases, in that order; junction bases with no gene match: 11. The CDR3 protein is CASSERAGGRDEQFF. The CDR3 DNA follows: TGCGCCAGCAGCGAACGGGCGGGGGGCCGGGATGAGCAGTTCTTC.

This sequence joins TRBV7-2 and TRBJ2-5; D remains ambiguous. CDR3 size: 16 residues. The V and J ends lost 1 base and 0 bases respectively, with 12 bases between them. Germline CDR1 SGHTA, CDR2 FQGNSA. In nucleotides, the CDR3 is TGTGCCAGCAGCTTAGGGACCAGCGTATACCAAGAGACCCAGTACTTC. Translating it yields CASSLGTSVYQETQYF.

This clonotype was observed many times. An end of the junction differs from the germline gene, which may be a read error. CDR3 sequence reads: CASSLSRNTDTQYF. The DNA of the CDR3 is TGTGCTAGCAGCTTATCCCGAAACACAGATACGCAGTATTTT. The chain employs TRBV7-7 and TRBJ2-3; D not resolved. There are 14 residues in the CDR3. Germline CDR1 is SSHAT and CDR2 is FNYEAQ (reference sequence). Complete variable domain (other parts from reference TRBV7-7 and TRBJ2-3): GAGVSQSPRYKVTKRGQDVTLRCDPISSHATLYWYQQALGQGPEFLTYFNYEAQPDKSGLPSDRFSAERPEGSISTLTIQRTEQRDSAMYRCASSLSRNTDTQYFGPGTRLTVL.

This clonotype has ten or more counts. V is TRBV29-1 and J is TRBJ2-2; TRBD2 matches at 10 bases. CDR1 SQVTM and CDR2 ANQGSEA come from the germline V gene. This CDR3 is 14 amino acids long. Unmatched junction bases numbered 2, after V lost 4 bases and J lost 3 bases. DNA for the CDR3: TGCAGCGTTGTGCTAGCGGGAGACACCGGGGAGCTGTTTTTT. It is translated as CSVVLAGDTGELFF.

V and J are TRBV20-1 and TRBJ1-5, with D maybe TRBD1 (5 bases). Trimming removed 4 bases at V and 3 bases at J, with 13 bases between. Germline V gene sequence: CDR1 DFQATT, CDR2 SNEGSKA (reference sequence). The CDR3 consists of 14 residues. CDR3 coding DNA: TGCAGTGCTATCCCCGTGGACACCAATCAGCCCCAGCATTTT. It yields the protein CSAIPVDTNQPQHF.

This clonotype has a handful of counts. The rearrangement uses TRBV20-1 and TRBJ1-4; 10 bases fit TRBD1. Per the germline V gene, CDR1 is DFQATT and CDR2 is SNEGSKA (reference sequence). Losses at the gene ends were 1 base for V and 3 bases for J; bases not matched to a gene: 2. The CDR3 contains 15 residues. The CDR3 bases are TGCAGTGCTAGAGGACAGGGGGCAGCTAATGAAAAACTGTTTTTT. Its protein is CSARGQGAANEKLFF.

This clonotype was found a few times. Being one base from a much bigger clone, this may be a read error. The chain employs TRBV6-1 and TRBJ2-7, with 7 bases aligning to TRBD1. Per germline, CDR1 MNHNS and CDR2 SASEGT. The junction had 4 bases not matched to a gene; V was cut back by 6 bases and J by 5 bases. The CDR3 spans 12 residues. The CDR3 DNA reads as TGTGCCAGCAGACCGACAGGGAACGAGCAGTACTTC. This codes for CASRPTGNEQYF.

CDR3 sequence reads: CATSEPTSGRLYNEQFF. In nucleotides, the CDR3 is TGTGCCACCAGTGAACCGACTAGCGGGAGACTTTACAATGAGCAGTTCTTC. The chain uses TRBV24-1 and TRBJ2-1; 12 nucleotides align to TRBD2. The CDR3 has 17 residues. The V gene end was trimmed by 4 bases and the J gene end by 4 bases; junction bases not matched to a gene: 7. Looked up from germline, CDR1 is KGHDR and CDR2 is SFDVKD.

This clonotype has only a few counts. CDR3 DNA sequence: TGTGCCAGCAGCTTACTAGGACACAGCACAGATACGCAGTATTTT. Residues: CASSLLGHSTDTQYF. The gene calls are TRBV7-9 and TRBJ2-3; D is possibly TRBD1 (5 bases). Germline CDR1 and CDR2: SEHNR and FQNEAQ (reference sequence). Trimming took off 2 bases at V and 0 bases at J, with 9 bases between the two ends. The CDR3 extends over 15 amino acids.

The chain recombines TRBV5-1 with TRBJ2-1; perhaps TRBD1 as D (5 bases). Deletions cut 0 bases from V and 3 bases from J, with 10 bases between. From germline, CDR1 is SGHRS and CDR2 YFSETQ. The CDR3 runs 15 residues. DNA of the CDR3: TGCGCCAGCAGCTTGGGAGGACACCTCTACAATGAGCAGTTCTTC. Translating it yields CASSLGGHLYNEQFF. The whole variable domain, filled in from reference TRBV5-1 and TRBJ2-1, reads KAGVTQTPRYLIKTRGQQVTLSCSPISGHRSVSWYQQTPGQGLQFLFEYFSETQRNKGNFPGRFSGRQFSNSRSEMNVSTLELGDSALYLCASSLGGHLYNEQFFGPGTRLTVL.

The CDR3 here is CASSQDTGGRARKTQYF. The CDR3 DNA reads as TGTGCCAGCAGCCAAGATACGGGCGGGAGGGCCAGGAAGACCCAGTACTTC. The chain couples TRBV3-1 to TRBJ2-5; 9 nucleotides align to TRBD2. The germline gives CDR1 LGHDT, CDR2 YNNKEL (reference sequence). This CDR3 region has 17 residues. V gave up 0 bases and J gave up 6 bases; unmatched junction bases: 11.

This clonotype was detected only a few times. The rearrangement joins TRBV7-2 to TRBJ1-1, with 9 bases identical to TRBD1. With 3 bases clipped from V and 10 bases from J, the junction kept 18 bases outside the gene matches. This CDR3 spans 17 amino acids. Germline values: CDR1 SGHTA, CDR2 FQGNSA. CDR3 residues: CASSFAIGTGRDASAFF. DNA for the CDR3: TGTGCCAGCAGCTTCGCCATCGGGACAGGGCGGGATGCCTCAGCTTTCTTT.

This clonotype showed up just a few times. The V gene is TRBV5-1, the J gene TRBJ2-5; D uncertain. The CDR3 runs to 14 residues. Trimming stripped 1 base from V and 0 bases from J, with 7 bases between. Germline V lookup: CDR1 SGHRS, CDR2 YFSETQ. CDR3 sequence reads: CASSLRLYQETQYF. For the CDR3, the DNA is TGCGCCAGCAGCTTGCGACTGTACCAAGAGACCCAGTACTTC.

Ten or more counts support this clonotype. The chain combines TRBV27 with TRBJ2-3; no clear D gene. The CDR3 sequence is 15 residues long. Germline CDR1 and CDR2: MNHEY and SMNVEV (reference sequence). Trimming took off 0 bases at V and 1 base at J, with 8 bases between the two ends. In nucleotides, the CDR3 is TGTGCCAGCAGTTTATCTGTGGCGGGCACAGATACGCAGTATTTT. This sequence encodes CASSLSVAGTDTQYF.

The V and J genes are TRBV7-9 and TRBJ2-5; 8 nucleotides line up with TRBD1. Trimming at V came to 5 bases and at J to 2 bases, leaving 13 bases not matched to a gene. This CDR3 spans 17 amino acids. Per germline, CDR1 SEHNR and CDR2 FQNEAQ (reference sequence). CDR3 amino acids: CASSHGQGVPSQETQYF. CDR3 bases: TGTGCCAGCAGCCATGGACAGGGAGTCCCTTCACAAGAGACCCAGTACTTC.

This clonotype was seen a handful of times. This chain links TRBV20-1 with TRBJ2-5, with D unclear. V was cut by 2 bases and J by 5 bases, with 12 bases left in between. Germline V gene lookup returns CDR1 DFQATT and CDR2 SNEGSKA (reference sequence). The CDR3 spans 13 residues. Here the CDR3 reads CSARLGISETQYF. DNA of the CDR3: TGCAGTGCTAGACTGGGGATTTCTGAGACCCAGTACTTC.